The following is a TCR beta chain sequence with its context. Only in-frame clones appear in the TCRdb table, and some are missing; sequencing was by immunoSEQ multiplex PCR. Among approximately 52,000 clones, around nine tenths were seen once, and the ten largest hold approximately 6.5%. This specimen belongs to a study of PD-1 blockade in classical Hodgkin lymphoma. Time point denoted: cycle 4 day 1 (C4D1), after more than five weeks of nivolumab. All the patients suffered relapse after autologous stem cell transplantation, and brentuximab vedotin exposure differed. Sequenced here: peripheral blood mononuclear cells (PBMCs), sampled before the fourth cycle of nivolumab. The receptor comes from a human donor with classical Hodgkin lymphoma.

The CDR3 sequence: CASSTGGREKLFF. The CDR3 nucleotides are TGTGCCAGCAGTACAGGGGGCCGTGAAAAACTGTTTTTT. The J gene is TRBJ1-4, the V gene TRBV2, with TRBD1 matching 9 bases. V dropped 5 bases and J dropped 7; count of bases not matched to a gene: 2. This CDR3 region has 13 residues. Germline V gene lookup returns CDR1 SNHLY and CDR2 FYNNEI.